These T cell receptor beta chains were read from a single sample in a study of blood T cells in healthy people across ages. TCRdb re-called the 5' RACE reads through MiXCR, storing one row per CDR3 protein. This sample yields approximately 1,700,000 distinct CDR3 sequences, of which about two fifths are seen a single time; roughly 24% belongs to the top ten. The sample taken for sequencing was blood. The receptors come from a human donor in good health. The CDR3 runs from the conserved cysteine through the conserved F or W. The D gene is left open where the match is weak. For some rows the clone size is stated as once, few or many, or as a class when expanded; others skip it.

D: .; size: once; V: TRBV6-1; J: TRBJ2-3; CDR3: CASQTGISDTQYF; DNA: TGTGCCAGCCAAACAGGGATATCAGATACGCAGTATTTT
D: .; size: once; V: TRBV10-3; J: TRBJ2-3; CDR3: CAVSYTDTQYF; DNA: TGTGCCGTCAGTTATACAGATACGCAGTATTTT
D: TRBD1; size: .; V: TRBV2; J: TRBJ2-7; CDR3: CASTLGQGFEYEQYF; DNA: TGTGCCAGCACCTTAGGACAGGGTTTTGAATACGAGCAGTACTTC
D: .; size: few; V: TRBV4-2; J: TRBJ1-4; CDR3: CASSQDWGAQSNEKLFF; DNA: TGTGCCAGCAGCCAAGATTGGGGGGCGCAGTCTAATGAAAAACTGTTTTTT
D: .; size: .; V: TRBV20-1; J: TRBJ2-3; CDR3: CSARDEGGLSFTTDTQYF; DNA: TGCAGTGCTAGAGATGAGGGGGGACTTTCCTTCACCACAGATACGCAGTATTTT
D: TRBD1; size: .; V: TRBV5-1; J: TRBJ2-3; CDR3: CASSGPDRAAGEQYF; DNA: TGCGCCAGCAGCGGACCGGACAGGGCGGCAGGGGAGCAGTATTTT
D: .; size: .; V: TRBV2; J: TRBJ2-1; CDR3: CASSDWRGDNEQFF; DNA: TGTGCCAGCAGTGACTGGCGGGGTGACAATGAGCAGTTCTTC
D: .; size: .; V: TRBV6-2/TRBV6-3; J: TRBJ1-1; CDR3: CASTYGAGNTEAFF; DNA: TGTGCCAGCACCTACGGGGCGGGGAACACTGAAGCTTTCTTT
D: TRBD2; size: few; V: TRBV7-9; J: TRBJ2-7; CDR3: CASSRGVASYEQYF; DNA: TGTGCCAGCAGCCGGGGGGTGGCCTCCTACGAGCAGTACTTC
D: .; size: once; V: TRBV20-1; J: TRBJ2-7; CDR3: CSASRDTYNEQYF; DNA: TGCAGTGCTAGCCGGGACACCTACAATGAGCAGTACTTC
D: .; size: many; V: TRBV9; J: TRBJ2-3; CDR3: CASSVGLHPGDTQYF; DNA: TGTGCCAGCAGCGTAGGACTACACCCCGGAGATACGCAGTATTTT
D: .; size: few; V: TRBV28; J: TRBJ2-5; CDR3: CASSQTLIKRETQYF; DNA: TGTGCCAGCAGCCAGACCCTAATTAAGAGAGAGACCCAGTACTTC
D: TRBD1; size: few; V: TRBV5-1; J: TRBJ1-4; CDR3: CASSDGTDEKLFF; DNA: TGCGCCAGCAGCGACGGGACAGATGAAAAACTGTTTTTT
D: .; size: many; V: TRBV4-3; J: TRBJ1-2; CDR3: CASSPGLTTPNYGYTF; DNA: TGCGCCAGCAGCCCGGGACTGACGACTCCTAACTATGGCTACACCTTC
D: .; size: .; V: TRBV7-8; J: TRBJ2-7; CDR3: CASSLVSLAGAILYERYF; DNA: TGTGCCAGCAGCTTAGTCTCTCTTGCCGGGGCGATTCTCTACGAGCGGTACTTC
D: TRBD2; size: few; V: TRBV20-1; J: TRBJ2-3; CDR3: CSARGYRLAGPAGTDTQYF; DNA: TGCAGTGCTAGAGGTTACAGACTAGCGGGCCCCGCGGGCACAGATACGCAGTATTTT
D: TRBD1; size: .; V: TRBV7-2; J: TRBJ2-6; CDR3: CASSLPPRTGISGANVLTF; DNA: TGTGCCAGCAGCCTGCCCCCGAGGACAGGTATCTCTGGGGCCAACGTCCTGACTTTC
D: TRBD1; size: few; V: TRBV20-1; J: TRBJ2-1; CDR3: CSASGTGGNEQFF; DNA: TGCAGTGCTTCCGGGACAGGGGGTAATGAGCAGTTCTTC
D: TRBD1; size: .; V: TRBV4-1; J: TRBJ1-2; CDR3: CASSQGGDRDLRCGYTF; DNA: TGCGCCAGCAGCCAAGGTGGGGACAGGGATCTGCGGTGTGGCTACACCTTC
D: .; size: .; V: TRBV5-1; J: TRBJ1-1; CDR3: CASSWDFNREASFF; DNA: TGCGCCAGCAGCTGGGATTTCAACAGGGAGGCGAGTTTCTTT
D: TRBD1; size: .; V: TRBV5-6; J: TRBJ2-1; CDR3: CASSPIVIRAGGSYNEQVF; DNA: TGTGCCAGCAGTCCTATCGTGATACGGGCAGGGGGCAGCTACAATGAGCAGGTCTTC
D: .; size: once; V: TRBV20-1; J: TRBJ2-3; CDR3: CSARRLGYTDTQYF; DNA: TGCAGTGCTAGAAGACTAGGGTACACAGATACGCAGTATTTT
D: .; size: .; V: TRBV12-3/TRBV12-4; J: TRBJ1-6; CDR3: CASSTRRIYNSPLHF; DNA: TGTGCCAGCAGTACCCGACGAATCTATAATTCACCCCTCCACTTT
D: TRBD1; size: .; V: TRBV5-6; J: TRBJ2-7; CDR3: CASSFWDRVRYEQYF; DNA: TGTGCCAGCAGCTTTTGGGACAGGGTTCGCTACGAGCAGTACTTC
D: TRBD2; size: .; V: TRBV13; J: TRBJ2-1; CDR3: CASSPSGLAGIYNEQFF; DNA: TGTGCCAGCAGCCCCTCCGGACTAGCGGGGATCTACAATGAGCAGTTCTTC
D: TRBD1; size: once; V: TRBV11-2; J: TRBJ2-3; CDR3: CANSPIIYGTGILTDTQYF; DNA: TGTGCCAACAGCCCCATTATTTATGGGACAGGGATCCTCACAGATACGCAGTATTTT
D: .; size: .; V: TRBV12-3/TRBV12-4; J: TRBJ1-4; CDR3: CASSGGADEKLFF; DNA: TGTGCCAGCAGTGGGGGGGCTGATGAAAAACTGTTTTTT
D: TRBD2; size: .; V: TRBV5-1; J: TRBJ2-5; CDR3: CASSRVAGGRETQYF; DNA: TGCGCCAGCAGCCGGGTAGCGGGGGGACGAGAGACCCAGTACTTC
D: TRBD1; size: few; V: TRBV6-6; J: TRBJ1-1; CDR3: CASGLDRGGMNTEAFF; DNA: TGTGCCAGCGGATTAGACAGGGGAGGAATGAACACTGAAGCTTTCTTT
D: TRBD2; size: .; V: TRBV20-1; J: TRBJ2-6; CDR3: CSARATSGVASGANVLTF; DNA: TGCAGTGCTAGAGCGACTAGCGGGGTAGCATCTGGGGCCAACGTCCTGACTTTC
D: TRBD2; size: .; V: TRBV7-3; J: TRBJ2-5; CDR3: CASQRGAGETQYF; DNA: TGTGCCAGTCAGCGGGGGGCGGGTGAGACCCAGTACTTC
D: .; size: many; V: TRBV6-6; J: TRBJ2-1; CDR3: CASTYRNEQFF; DNA: TGTGCCAGCACCTACAGAAATGAGCAGTTCTTC
D: TRBD1; size: .; V: TRBV10-3; J: TRBJ2-7; CDR3: CAIKKDRDQYF; DNA: TGTGCCATCAAGAAAGACAGGGACCAGTACTTC
D: .; size: few; V: TRBV28; J: TRBJ1-2; CDR3: CASNTPANYGYTF; DNA: TGTGCCAGCAATACCCCCGCTAACTATGGCTACACCTTC
D: TRBD2; size: few; V: TRBV7-3; J: TRBJ2-1; CDR3: CASSMTSGALYNEQFF; DNA: TGTGCCAGCAGCATGACTAGCGGGGCGCTCTACAATGAGCAGTTCTTC
D: .; size: few; V: TRBV5-1; J: TRBJ1-4; CDR3: CASNNGVEVEKLFF; DNA: TGCGCCAGCAACAACGGGGTGGAGGTCGAAAAACTGTTTTTT
D: .; size: many; V: TRBV6-5; J: TRBJ2-3; CDR3: CASSSVRTDTQYF; DNA: TGTGCCAGCAGTTCCGTACGCACAGATACGCAGTATTTT
D: .; size: .; V: TRBV4-3; J: TRBJ1-2; CDR3: CASSQDLGEEDYGYTF; DNA: TGCGCCAGCAGCCAAGATCTCGGGGAAGAGGACTATGGCTACACCTTC
D: .; size: .; V: TRBV7-9; J: TRBJ2-7; CDR3: CASSSSGTDPYEQYF; DNA: TGTGCCAGCAGCTCCTCCGGGACGGACCCCTACGAGCAGTACTTC
D: .; size: .; V: TRBV7-2; J: TRBJ1-2; CDR3: CASSLEHASGGYTF; DNA: TGTGCCAGCAGCTTAGAGCACGCCTCCGGTGGCTACACCTTC
D: .; size: .; V: TRBV20-1; J: TRBJ2-5; CDR3: CSARYVVETQYF; DNA: TGCAGTGCTAGATATGTAGTGGAGACCCAGTACTTC
D: TRBD2; size: .; V: TRBV9; J: TRBJ2-7; CDR3: CASSVGGTSVGEQYF; DNA: TGTGCCAGCAGCGTAGGCGGGACTAGCGTGGGCGAGCAGTACTTC
D: .; size: few; V: TRBV11-2; J: TRBJ1-1; CDR3: CASSLVAPREAFF; DNA: TGTGCCAGCAGCTTAGTGGCCCCCCGGGAAGCTTTCTTT
D: .; size: .; V: TRBV25-1; J: TRBJ1-1; CDR3: CASSEFRRNSNTEAFF; DNA: TGTGCCAGCAGTGAATTCAGACGGAATTCGAACACTGAAGCTTTCTTT
D: .; size: few; V: TRBV6-5; J: TRBJ2-2; CDR3: CASKLKGEIGELFF; DNA: TGTGCCAGCAAACTTAAGGGGGAGATCGGGGAGCTGTTTTTT
D: .; size: .; V: TRBV12-3/TRBV12-4; J: TRBJ2-7; CDR3: CASTLGGRGHNEQYF; DNA: TGTGCCAGCACCCTGGGGGGCAGAGGACATAACGAGCAGTACTTC
D: TRBD1; size: many; V: TRBV7-2; J: TRBJ2-3; CDR3: CASSLDRDSTDTQYF; DNA: TGTGCCAGCAGCCTGGACAGGGATAGCACAGATACGCAGTATTTT
D: TRBD2; size: few; V: TRBV6-4; J: TRBJ2-1; CDR3: CASSDGSGRQAEQFF; DNA: TGTGCCAGCAGTGATGGTAGCGGGAGGCAGGCTGAGCAGTTCTTC
D: .; size: .; V: TRBV7-3; J: TRBJ2-3; CDR3: CASSLGMGTDTQYF; DNA: TGTGCCAGCAGCTTAGGCATGGGCACAGATACGCAGTATTTT
D: .; size: few; V: TRBV15; J: TRBJ2-5; CDR3: CATSRGRAQETQYF; DNA: TGTGCCACCAGCAGAGGTCGAGCCCAAGAGACCCAGTACTTC
D: TRBD2; size: .; V: TRBV7-2; J: TRBJ2-2; CDR3: CASSLGAGGPVGELFF; DNA: TGTGCCAGCAGCTTAGGAGCGGGGGGGCCAGTCGGGGAGCTGTTTTTT
D: .; size: .; V: TRBV5-1; J: TRBJ1-2; CDR3: CASSPQGTTGYTF; DNA: TGCGCCAGCAGCCCGCAAGGGACGACGGGCTACACCTTC
D: .; size: .; V: TRBV4-1; J: TRBJ2-7; CDR3: CASSQGMGYEQYF; DNA: TGCGCCAGCAGCCAAGGCATGGGCTACGAGCAGTACTTC
D: .; size: few; V: TRBV28; J: TRBJ2-7; CDR3: CASSFSWRGSYEQYF; DNA: TGTGCCAGCAGTTTCTCCTGGAGAGGCAGCTACGAGCAGTACTTC
D: .; size: .; V: TRBV7-9; J: TRBJ2-3; CDR3: CASSSRLGTDTQYF; DNA: TGTGCCAGCAGCTCAAGACTAGGCACAGATACGCAGTATTTT
D: TRBD2; size: .; V: TRBV5-1; J: TRBJ2-5; CDR3: CANSSTSGGASETQYF; DNA: TGCGCCAACAGCTCCACTAGCGGGGGGGCCTCGGAGACCCAGTACTTC
D: .; size: many; V: TRBV6-5; J: TRBJ1-4; CDR3: CASSVQGDEKLFF; DNA: TGTGCCAGCAGTGTACAGGGTGATGAAAAACTGTTTTTT
D: .; size: .; V: TRBV6-1; J: TRBJ2-7; CDR3: CASSERSDSQISYEQYF; DNA: TGTGCCAGCAGTGAGAGATCGGACAGTCAAATTTCCTACGAGCAGTACTTC
D: .; size: few; V: TRBV5-1; J: TRBJ2-5; CDR3: CASSLPPSETQYF; DNA: TGCGCCAGCAGCCTACCGCCCTCGGAGACCCAGTACTTC
D: .; size: few; V: TRBV29-1; J: TRBJ2-1; CDR3: CSVAGPLVEQFF; DNA: TGCAGCGTTGCGGGACCCTTAGTTGAGCAGTTCTTC